This T cell receptor (beta chain) was recorded in a study of blood T cell repertoires in COVID-19. Clones were read by immunoSEQ multiplex PCR, and TCRdb kept only the in-frame ones, dropping some. The sample yields more than 75,000 clones, approximately 80% seen once. CDR1 and CDR2 from the germline V gene are LNHDA and SQIVND (reference sequence). V lost 3 bases and J 4 bases, leaving 15 bases between the germline ends. CDR3 length: 16 residues. This sequence joins TRBV19 and TRBJ2-2, with unresolved D. Material: peripheral blood. This clonotype was obtained from a human donor in a cohort sampled during active COVID-19. CDR3: CASSILRGDGTGELFF. DNA for the CDR3: TGTGCCAGTAGTATCTTGAGAGGCGATGGCACCGGGGAGCTGTTTTTT. The variable domain in full, with the rest retrieved from reference TRBV19 and TRBJ2-2, is DGGITQSPKYLFRKEGQNVTLSCEQNLNHDAMYWYRQDPGQGLRLIYYSQIVNDFQKGDIAEGYSVSREKKESFPLTVTSAQKNPTAFYLCASSILRGDGTGELFFGEGSRLTVL.